This T cell receptor (beta chain) was captured in a study of OX40 agonist ivuxolimab in advanced cancers. Study summary: Patients treated during dose escalation were battling hepatocellular carcinoma, melanoma, renal cell or head and neck cancer. Having had anti-PD-1, anti-PD-L1 or anti-CTLA-4 therapy before was allowed, and approximately 40% had some. Overall study results and limits: Clonal expansion was seen in CD4+ and CD8+ blood T cells by week 6 at 0.1 to 3.0 mg/kg.

Method: immunoSEQ multiplex PCR; TCRdb's copy keeps in-frame clones and lacks some. The table includes about 73,000 clones, roughly nine tenths detected once. Details on this clone: The antigen is not known.

Germline assignment: CDR1 SGHRS and CDR2 YFSETQ. The CDR3 has 16 amino acids. Trimming removed 2 bases from V and 6 bases from J; junction bases left unmatched: 13. The TCR was taken from an adult with an advanced solid tumor such as melanoma, head and neck, liver or kidney cancer. V usage is TRBV5-1 and J usage is TRBJ2-7; 8 positions agree with TRBD2. The source material was CD4+ or CD8+ T cells sorted from blood, sampled in a trial of the OX40 agonist ivuxolimab. The CDR3 spells CASSFGLAGPGSEQYF. DNA for the CDR3: TGCGCCAGCAGCTTCGGGCTAGCGGGTCCTGGCTCCGAGCAGTACTTC.